The rows below give T cell receptor beta chains drawn from one sample of a study of OX40 agonist ivuxolimab in advanced cancers. This table comes from immunoSEQ multiplex PCR, and its TCRdb copy is limited to in-frame clones, with some not included. Here the sample spans under 150,000 clones, approximately 94% being singletons. The sample here was CD4+ or CD8+ T cells sorted from blood, taken in a trial of the OX40 agonist ivuxolimab. The source is an adult with an advanced solid tumor such as melanoma, head and neck, liver or kidney cancer. Both conserved end residues are part of each CDR3. D genes are given only for firm matches. Rows may omit the clone size; those that give it use once, few, many or a size class.

d_gene,j_gene,v_gene,abundance,CDR3aa,CDR3nt
.,TRBJ2-3,TRBV5-4,.,CASSLGPGGADTQYF,TGTGCCAGCAGCTTGGGCCCCGGAGGGGCAGATACGCAGTATTTT
.,TRBJ1-4,TRBV5-1,.,CASRNRGSNEKLFF,TGCGCCAGCCGTAACCGAGGTTCTAATGAAAAACTGTTTTTT
TRBD1,TRBJ1-5,TRBV6-1,.,CASSGQGYSNQPQHF,TGTGCCAGCAGTGGACAGGGTTATAGCAATCAGCCCCAGCATTTT
.,TRBJ2-3,TRBV25-1,.,CASSEGWSSDTQYF,TGTGCCAGCAGTGAGGGGTGGTCGTCAGATACGCAGTATTTT
TRBD1,TRBJ1-3,TRBV5-1,once,CASSLDGGQGANTIYF,TGCGCCAGCAGCTTGGACGGGGGACAGGGGGCGAACACCATATATTTT
.,TRBJ2-6,TRBV29-1,.,CSALNRSSGANVLTF,TGCAGCGCATTAAACAGGAGCTCTGGGGCCAACGTCCTGACTTTC
TRBD1,TRBJ2-7,TRBV4-1,.,CASSQEVGTGLTEQYF,TGCGCCAGCAGCCAAGAGGTAGGGACAGGGCTGACAGAGCAGTACTTC
TRBD1,TRBJ2-3,TRBV11-2,.,CASRTYRGGTDTQYF,TGTGCCAGCAGAACCTACAGGGGCGGCACAGATACGCAGTATTTT
.,TRBJ1-2,TRBV10-3,.,CAISESGHLANYGYTF,TGTGCCATCAGTGAGTCTGGGCATTTAGCTAACTATGGCTACACCTTC
TRBD1,TRBJ2-3,TRBV7-2,.,CASSLSGQGTDTQYF,TGTGCCAGCAGCTTATCGGGACAGGGCACAGATACGCAGTATTTT
TRBD1,TRBJ2-1,TRBV5-1,.,CASSLDRANEQFF,TGCGCCAGCAGCCTGGACAGGGCGAATGAGCAGTTCTTC
.,TRBJ1-4,TRBV4-1,few,CASSQVYRANEKLFF,TGCGCCAGCAGCCAAGTATACAGGGCAAATGAAAAACTGTTTTTT
TRBD1,TRBJ1-2,TRBV9,.,CASSVGDSNYGYTF,TGTGCCAGCAGCGTAGGGGACAGTAACTATGGCTACACCTTC
.,TRBJ1-2,TRBV27,.,CASSSNLIPRDNYGYTF,TGTGCCAGCAGTTCCAACCTCATCCCTAGAGATAACTATGGCTACACCTTC